This entry describes one T cell receptor beta chain. The data were taken from a study of technical replicates of blood from a handful of donors. Profiled with immunoSEQ multiplex PCR; TCRdb holds only in-frame clones, not every one. The sample lists about 72,000 clones, around 95% occurring once. Germline trimming cut 5 bases from V and 4 bases from J; bases unmatched to any gene: 4. The CDR3 contains 15 residues. Germline V gene sequence: CDR1 MDHEN, CDR2 SYDVKM. The TCR sequence derives from a human donor in good health. This rearrangement joins TRBV28 to TRBJ2-1, with 11 bases matching TRBD2. Sequenced input: T cells isolated from PBMCs. The CDR3 spells CASSPSGGMYNEQFF. CDR3 DNA: TGTGCCAGCAGTCCTAGCGGGGGGATGTACAATGAGCAGTTCTTC.